A selection of T cell receptor beta chains follows, all from one sample in a study of cytomegalovirus exposure and HLA in healthy donors. The protocol was immunoSEQ multiplex PCR, while the TCRdb copy is restricted to in-frame clones and leaves out a portion. Seen here are about 130,000 clones, about 70% observed once, and the top ten hold 5.5% to 8%. Sequenced sample: PBMCs. These TCRs come from a male donor in good health and CMV-seronegative. CDR3s include the opening cysteine and the closing phenylalanine or tryptophan. The D gene is left open where the match is weak.

D: TRBD1; J: TRBJ1-2; length: 14; V: TRBV14; DNA: TGTGCCAGCAGCCCCCAACAGGGGGACTATGGCTACACCTTC; CDR3: CASSPQQGDYGYTF
D: NA; J: TRBJ2-2; length: 18; V: TRBV4-3; DNA: TGCGCCAGCAGCCAAGAAGGAGGGACAGACGCGAACACCGGGGAGCTGTTTTTT; CDR3: CASSQEGGTDANTGELFF
D: NA; J: TRBJ1-2; length: 15; V: TRBV29-1; DNA: TGCAGCGTTGATAGTAAAGGTGGAGGGGACTATGGCTACACCTTC; CDR3: CSVDSKGGGDYGYTF
D: NA; J: TRBJ1-5; length: 13; V: TRBV7-2; DNA: TGTGCCAGCAGCTTAGACGGGGGTCAGCCCCAGCATTTT; CDR3: CASSLDGGQPQHF
D: NA; J: TRBJ1-5; length: 19; V: TRBV21-1; DNA: NA; CDR3: CASSKVGQGIVIGNQPQHF
D: NA; J: TRBJ1-5; length: 13; V: TRBV11-2; DNA: TGTGCCAGCTCACGGTTTAGCAATCAGCCCCAGCATTTT; CDR3: CASSRFSNQPQHF
D: NA; J: TRBJ2-4; length: 19; V: TRBV28; DNA: TGTGCCAGCAGTTTATGGGGGCACAGGTTCCCCTTAGCCAAAAACATTCAGTACTTC; CDR3: CASSLWGHRFPLAKNIQYF
D: TRBD1; J: TRBJ1-5; length: 15; V: TRBV28; DNA: TGTGCCAGCAGAACCCCAGGGGGCGCAGGGCAGCCCCAGCATTTT; CDR3: CASRTPGGAGQPQHF
D: TRBD2; J: TRBJ2-1; length: 19; V: TRBV4-1; DNA: TGCGCCAGCAGCCAAGATATAAGGGCTAGCGGGAGCCCCTACAATGAGCAGTTCTTC; CDR3: CASSQDIRASGSPYNEQFF
D: NA; J: TRBJ2-7; length: 14; V: TRBV5-5; DNA: TGTGCCAGCAGCTTGGGCGGGACCGCCTACGAGCAGTACTTC; CDR3: CASSLGGTAYEQYF
D: NA; J: TRBJ2-1; length: 14; V: TRBV5-1; DNA: TGCGCCAGAAGGGGCCTAAGGGGGTTCGATGAGCAGTTCTTC; CDR3: CARRGLRGFDEQFF
D: NA; J: TRBJ2-2; length: 15; V: TRBV9; DNA: TGTGCCAGCAGCGAGACAGCCGCGAACACCGGGGAGCTGTTTTTT; CDR3: CASSETAANTGELFF
D: NA; J: TRBJ1-1; length: 13; V: TRBV28; DNA: TGTGCCAGCAGTTTAGAGATAGTTGCTGAAGCTTTCTTT; CDR3: CASSLEIVAEAFF
D: NA; J: TRBJ2-4; length: 10; V: TRBV5-8; DNA: TGTGCCAGCAGCCGACTGGTCCCGTACTTC; CDR3: CASSRLVPYF
D: TRBD1; J: TRBJ2-3; length: 17; V: TRBV7-2; DNA: TGTGCCAGCAGCTTAGCGCCCGGGACAGTAAGCACAGATACGCAGTATTTT; CDR3: CASSLAPGTVSTDTQYF
D: TRBD1; J: TRBJ2-7; length: 14; V: TRBV27; DNA: TGTGCCAGCAGTTACGGGACAGGGGAGTACGAGCAGTACTTC; CDR3: CASSYGTGEYEQYF
D: TRBD1; J: TRBJ1-5; length: 13; V: TRBV30; DNA: TGTGCCTGGAGTGGGACAGGGAATCAGCCCCAGCATTTT; CDR3: CAWSGTGNQPQHF